The next 10 T cell receptor beta chains were all read from a single sample in a study of shared clonotypes between healthy human individuals. Produced via immunoSEQ multiplex PCR; TCRdb's table is partial and in-frame only. The sample has about 2 million clones; less than 95% are singletons. Only CD45RO-negative cells positively selected for CCR7 counted as naive CD8 cells, so terminally differentiated effector memory CD45RA+ cells were excluded. The sample consisted of naive CD8+ T cells sorted from blood. These receptor sequences come from a man in his late teens or twenties in good health.

The CDR3 coding sequence is TGTGCCAGCAGCTTTCTACAGGGAAAAGAGACCCAGTACTTC. This encodes CASSFLQGKETQYF. The gene calls are TRBV7-9 and TRBJ2-5; maybe TRBD1 (6 bases). The length of the CDR3 is 14 residues. Germline loops: CDR1 SEHNR, CDR2 FQNEAQ (reference sequence). V was cut by 3 bases and J by 3 bases, with 11 bases left in between. The full variable domain, completed using reference TRBV7-9 and TRBJ2-5, is DTGVSQNPRHKITKRGQNVTFRCDPISEHNRLYWYRQTLGQGPEFLTYFQNEAQLEKSRLLSDRFSAERPKGSFSTLEIQRTEQGDSAMYLCASSFLQGKETQYFGPGTRLLVL.

The V and J genes are TRBV30 and TRBJ1-2; D remains ambiguous. The ends were cut back, 7 bases at V and 4 bases at J, with 16 bases in the middle. Per germline, CDR1 GTSNPN and CDR2 SVGIG (reference sequence). The CDR3 extends over 13 amino acids. CDR3 amino acids: CASSSSGGYGYTF. For the CDR3, the DNA is TGTGCCTCTTCAAGTAGCGGCGGCTATGGCTACACCTTC.

The J gene is TRBJ2-2, the V gene TRBV13, with D perhaps matching TRBD1 (6 bases). This CDR3 is built from 15 residues. V gave up 6 bases and J gave up 5 bases, with 16 bases separating them. Per germline, CDR1 PRHDT and CDR2 FYEKMQ (reference sequence). The CDR3 region has the DNA TGTGCCAGCAGTTTATTTCAGGGGCTGACCGGGGAGCTGTTTTTT. Translating gives CASSLFQGLTGELFF.

This clone was observed a few times. The same CDR3 arises from other DNA sequences in this sample as well. The V call is TRBV4-1, the J call TRBJ2-3; D unclear. The CDR3 consists of 12 residues. Trimming took off 1 base at V and 4 bases at J, with 3 bases between the two ends. Germline values: CDR1 MGHRA, CDR2 YSYEKL. The DNA of the CDR3 is TGCGCCAGCAGCCAAGTGCCAGATACGCAGTATTTT. Its translation: CASSQVPDTQYF.

V and J are TRBV6-5 and TRBJ1-2, with TRBD1 as a possible D gene (5 bases). V lost 6 bases, J lost 3 bases, and 14 bases lay in between. The germline gives CDR1 MNHEY, CDR2 SVGAGI. The CDR3 contains 14 residues. The CDR3 nucleotides read TGTGCCAGCAGCCCCTGGGGGTCTGACTATGGCTACACCTTC. Translated, it gives CASSPWGSDYGYTF.

The CDR3 DNA sequence: TGTGCCAGCAGTGAGGGACACTGGGAGACCCAGTACTTC. This encodes CASSEGHWETQYF. The V call is TRBV2, the J call TRBJ2-5; D is possibly TRBD1 (6 bases). V lost 3 bases, J lost 5 bases, and 10 bases lay in between. The CDR3 consists of 13 residues. The germline V gene has CDR1 SNHLY and CDR2 FYNNEI. The full variable domain, in which reference TRBV2 and TRBJ2-5 provide the parts outside the CDR3, is EPEVTQTPSHQVTQMGQEVILRCVPISNHLYFYWYRQILGQKVEFLVSFYNNEISEKSEIFDDQFSVERPDGSNFTLKIRSTKLEDSAMYFCASSEGHWETQYFGPGTRLLVL.

About this clone itself: The sample holds other DNA sequences that translate to the same CDR3. The chain couples TRBV4-3 to TRBJ2-1; D is unclear. This CDR3 spans 13 amino acids. Germline V gene lookup returns CDR1 LGHNA and CDR2 YSLEER. V gave up 1 base and J gave up 7 bases, with 8 bases separating them. This CDR3 reads CASSQVSGNEQFF. The CDR3 coding sequence is TGCGCCAGCAGCCAAGTCTCAGGAAATGAGCAGTTCTTC.

The V gene is TRBV28, the J gene TRBJ2-3; 8 nucleotides line up with TRBD2. Losses at the gene ends were 3 bases for V and 2 bases for J; bases not matched to a gene: 13. Looked up from germline, CDR1 is MDHEN and CDR2 is SYDVKM. This CDR3 comprises 18 residues. CDR3 residues: CASSFPSTGGEFTDTQYF. CDR3 in DNA: TGTGCCAGCAGTTTCCCTTCCACGGGGGGGGAATTCACAGATACGCAGTATTTT.

This chain joins TRBV21-1 and TRBJ2-5; TRBD2 is taken as the D call from the table, unchecked against the DNA. TRBV21-1 is described as a pseudogene. This CDR3 contains 15 residues. CDR3 sequence: CASSTYSGGPSSQYF. The CDR3, as DNA: TGTGCCAGCAGCACATATAGCGGGGGTCCAAGTTCCCAGTACTTC.

The chain uses TRBV29-1 and TRBJ1-2; no reliable D call. The CDR3 spans 11 residues. Germline CDR1 reads SQVTM; CDR2 reads ANQGSEA. V shed 6 bases and J shed 1 base, with 6 bases lying between them. In DNA, the CDR3 is TGCAGCGTCCGAGATAACTATGGCTACACCTTC. It codes for CSVRDNYGYTF.